This TCR beta chain was retrieved from a study of blood T cell repertoires in COVID-19. On the study more broadly: The United States, Italy and Spain supplied acute and convalescent COVID-19 samples.

Under the authors' procedure: Cell counts per sample came from amplifying reference gene primers. Data came from immunoSEQ multiplex PCR; TCRdb stores just in-frame clones and leaves some out. D and trimming were read from the DNA, whereas the V and J calls and clone size are those reported in that table. Here the sample spans more than 250,000 clones, roughly 90% being singletons. All enrollees were roughly 18 to 90 years old and from fewer than 30 US areas. Participant reports of clinical history set cohort assignment. This TCR came from a woman aged 18-29 years with acute COVID-19. Sequenced sample: PBMCs or T cells enriched from blood (not recorded which).

Here the CDR3 reads CASSTGDEQYF. Written as DNA, the CDR3 is TGTGCCAGCAGCACCGGGGACGAGCAGTACTTC. The rearrangement joins TRBV13 to TRBJ2-7; D perhaps matches TRBD2 (5 bases). The CDR3 spans 11 residues. Germline CDR1 and CDR2: PRHDT and FYEKMQ (reference sequence). V lost 5 bases, J lost 5 bases, and 7 bases lay in between.